This T cell receptor beta chain stems from a study of blood T cell repertoires in COVID-19. Study background: From the United States, Italy and Spain came samples of acute and convalescent COVID-19.

Germline CDR1 GTSNPN, CDR2 SVGIG (reference sequence). The CDR3 length is 14 residues. V lost 5 bases, J lost 3 bases, and 5 bases stayed unmatched. Per the study methods: Amplification with reference gene primers provided the estimates of nucleated cell counts. Data came from immunoSEQ multiplex PCR; TCRdb stores just in-frame clones and leaves some out. V and J calls and clone size come straight from that table; D and trimming were deduced from the DNA. The sample has over 60,000 clones; about 92% are singletons. The sequence was obtained from a man aged 55 to 70 with acute or convalescent COVID-19. This rearrangement joins TRBV30 to TRBJ1-5; TRBD1 aligns across 9 bases. The sequenced sample was peripheral blood. CDR3 in DNA: TGTGCCTGGGGGACAGGGCTGAACAATCAGCCCCAGCATTTT. This codes for CAWGTGLNNQPQHF.